The 24 T cell receptor beta chains below come from one sample, sequenced in a study of cytomegalovirus exposure and HLA in healthy donors. Clones were read by immunoSEQ multiplex PCR, and TCRdb kept only the in-frame ones, dropping some. The repertoire includes some 54,000 clones, 75% to 95% of them detected once, and over 3% sits in the top ten. The sequenced sample consisted of PBMCs. The receptor source for this set is a man aged 18 to 29 in good health and CMV-seronegative.

The rearrangement uses TRBV2 and TRBJ2-1, with 8 positions matching TRBD2. V lost 6 bases, J lost 12 bases, and 16 bases stayed unmatched. The V gene's germline CDR1 is SNHLY and CDR2 FYNNEI. The CDR3 length is 15 residues. CDR3 sequence reads: CASRELAGSGNGQFF. The CDR3 DNA sequence: TGTGCCAGCAGGGAATTAGCGGGTAGCGGGAACGGGCAGTTCTTC.

This clone has a handful of counts. The chain couples TRBV6-1 to TRBJ2-5; unclear D gene. V was cut by 8 bases and J by 10 bases, with 17 bases left in between. Germline V gene data show CDR1 as MNHNS and CDR2 as SASEGT. The CDR3 loop spans 12 amino acids. The CDR3 nucleotides are TGTGCCAGCGCCGCCCGGTTGAGTGGCCAGTACTTC. Translation gives CASAARLSGQYF.

The CDR3 DNA follows: TGTGCCAGCAGTTTTCGGGGACTAGCGCCCACAGATACGCAGTATTTT. It codes for CASSFRGLAPTDTQYF. V is TRBV28 and J is TRBJ2-3, with 10 bases aligning to TRBD2. The CDR3 is made up of 16 amino acids. Germline trimming cut 3 bases from V and 2 bases from J; bases unmatched to any gene: 5. Germline V gives CDR1 MDHEN, CDR2 SYDVKM.

The gene calls are TRBV7-6 and TRBJ2-3; TRBD2 matches at 12 bases. J gave up 3 bases and V 5 bases, and 3 bases lay outside the gene matches. CDR3 length: 15 amino acids. CDR1 and CDR2 from the germline V gene are SGHVS and FNYEAQ. This chain's CDR3 is CASSEGLAGTDTQYF. DNA for the CDR3: TGTGCCAGCAGCGAAGGACTAGCGGGAACAGATACGCAGTATTTT.

The chain links TRBV5-4 to TRBJ1-1, with D unresolved. Trimming pared 0 bases from V and 0 bases from J, leaving 6 bases between. This CDR3 has 14 amino acids. CDR1 is SGHNT and CDR2 is YYREEE in the germline V gene (reference sequence). The CDR3 here is CASSLDFLNTEAFF. The CDR3 coding sequence is TGTGCCAGCAGCTTGGACTTTTTGAACACTGAAGCTTTCTTT.

This clone showed up just once. The CDR3 sequence: CSAGNRVRDTQYF. Here the CDR3 DNA reads TGCAGCGCCGGTAACAGGGTTAGAGATACGCAGTATTTT. The chain recombines TRBV29-1 with TRBJ2-3; TRBD1 is a possible D gene (6 bases). The CDR3 is 13 amino acids. Trimming removed 7 bases at V and 5 bases at J, with 16 bases between. The germline gives CDR1 SQVTM, CDR2 ANQGSEA.

CDR3 sequence reads: CASSLVRGLGYEQYF. Written as DNA, the CDR3 is TGTGCCAGCAGCTTAGTCAGGGGGCTAGGTTACGAGCAGTACTTC. This sequence joins TRBV7-2 and TRBJ2-7, with TRBD1 matching over 8 bases. Looked up from germline, CDR1 is SGHTA and CDR2 is FQGNSA. V lost 1 base, J lost 4 bases, and 6 bases stayed unmatched. The CDR3 totals 15 residues.

The chain is built from TRBV28 and TRBJ1-4, with TRBD1 matching 7 bases. The CDR3 has 14 amino acids. The germline V gene encodes CDR1 MDHEN and CDR2 SYDVKM. The V gene end was trimmed by 6 bases and the J gene end by 5 bases; junction bases not matched to a gene: 6. The chain's CDR3 is CASSPGQRNEKLFF. The CDR3 bases are TGTGCCAGCAGCCCGGGACAGAGAAATGAAAAACTGTTTTTT.

V is TRBV27 and J is TRBJ1-2; 9 bases agree with TRBD1. V shed 5 bases and J 1 base; nucleotides not matched to a gene: 5. In germline, CDR1 is MNHEY, CDR2 SMNVEV (reference sequence). The CDR3 runs 15 residues. CDR3 nucleotides: TGTGCCAGCAGTCCCCGACAGGGGGATAACTATGGCTACACCTTC. Its protein product is CASSPRQGDNYGYTF.

This clone was detected only once. J is TRBJ2-5 and V is TRBV6-7; 10 bases fit TRBD2. TRBV6-7 is labeled an ORF, and its function is uncertain. The ends lost 4 bases at V and 4 bases at J; junction bases unmatched: 24. The CDR3 is 21 residues long. For the CDR3, the DNA is TGTGCCAGCAGTTTTTTGCCGTCGGGACTAGCGCCGAGATTCCCGGGAGAGACCCAGTACTTC. Its protein is CASSFLPSGLAPRFPGETQYF.

V gene TRBV7-2 combines with J gene TRBJ2-7; no firm D call. Germline CDR1 is SGHTA and CDR2 is FQGNSA. The CDR3 totals 15 residues. The ends were cut back, 2 bases at V and 2 bases at J, with 13 bases in the middle. The chain's CDR3 is CASSLLDTATYEQYF. Written as DNA, the CDR3 is TGTGCCAGCAGCTTACTTGATACAGCAACCTACGAGCAGTACTTC.

This clone was detected once. The chain recombines TRBV5-1 with TRBJ2-5, with D perhaps matching TRBD2 (7 bases). This CDR3 contains 14 residues. Germline values: CDR1 SGHRS, CDR2 YFSETQ. V lost 4 bases to trimming and J lost 4 bases, with 14 bases between them. The CDR3 is CASSPRGGGETQYF. CDR3 DNA: TGCGCCAGCAGCCCCAGGGGCGGGGGAGAGACCCAGTACTTC.

V gene TRBV11-3 combines with J gene TRBJ2-1, with a weak D call TRBD2 (6 bases). CDR3 length: 15 amino acids. Per germline, CDR1 SGHNT and CDR2 YENEEA. V was shortened by 1 base and J by 8 bases, with 15 bases between the two germline ends. DNA of the CDR3: TGTGCCAGCAGCTTAGTAGCAGGAGGGGTGGATGAGCAGTTCTTC. Translating gives CASSLVAGGVDEQFF.

This clone was seen once. V and J are TRBV13 and TRBJ2-7; TRBD1 matches 10 bases. J lost 4 bases, V lost 5 bases, and 5 bases had no gene match. The CDR3 loop spans 14 amino acids. Germline V gene lookup returns CDR1 PRHDT and CDR2 FYEKMQ (reference sequence). This CDR3 is CASSPRDRGYEQYF. The CDR3 coding sequence is TGTGCCAGCAGCCCCCGGGACAGGGGTTACGAGCAGTACTTC.

The chain carries TRBV7-6 and TRBJ2-1; 7 nucleotides match TRBD1. Germline V gives CDR1 SGHVS, CDR2 FNYEAQ. The CDR3 runs 13 residues. Trimming at V came to 4 bases and at J to 10 bases, leaving 7 bases not matched to a gene. The CDR3 sequence is CASSSRQGSEQFF. CDR3 nucleotides: TGTGCCAGCAGCTCGCGACAGGGATCCGAGCAGTTCTTC.

The chain carries TRBV10-3 and TRBJ2-7; maybe TRBD1 (6 bases). Germline V gene lookup returns CDR1 ENHRY and CDR2 SYGVKD. With 3 bases removed from V and 2 bases from J, the gap between germline ends came to 11 bases. CDR3 length equals 14 residues. Here the CDR3 reads CAISDGSGAYEQYF. CDR3 nucleotide sequence: TGTGCCATCAGTGACGGTTCAGGGGCCTACGAGCAGTACTTC.

As to this clone: Compared with germline, one end of the junction differs, possibly owing to a read error. The chain uses TRBV19 and TRBJ2-1, with D possibly matching TRBD2 (6 bases). This CDR3 is 16 amino acids long. Germline-derived CDR1 and CDR2 are LNHDA and SQIVND (reference sequence). The CDR3 loop is CASRIADRGLYNEQFF. In nucleotides, the CDR3 is TGTGCCAGTAGGATAGCGGACCGGGGTCTTTACAATGAGCAGTTCTTC.

V and J are TRBV27 and TRBJ2-3; 8 bases align to TRBD1. V lost 5 bases and J lost 0; bases outside the gene matches: 19. CDR1 and CDR2 (germline): MNHEY, SMNVEV (reference sequence). There are 20 residues in the CDR3. CDR3 amino acids: CASSQQPGQGPRASTDTQYF. As DNA, the CDR3 is TGTGCCAGCAGTCAACAACCCGGACAGGGCCCTAGGGCTAGCACAGATACGCAGTATTTT.

V and J are TRBV9 and TRBJ2-7; no firm D call. V was pared by 4 bases and J by 6 bases, with 11 bases between. This CDR3 contains 12 residues. The V gene's germline CDR1 is SGDLS and CDR2 YYNGEE. The CDR3: CASSLDFSEQYF. In DNA, the CDR3 is TGTGCCAGCAGCTTAGACTTTAGCGAGCAGTACTTC.

This chain links TRBV4-1 with TRBJ1-4, with D possibly matching TRBD1 (5 bases). Between the trimmed V and J ends, which lost 3 bases and 5 bases, there was a span of 7 bases. The CDR3 consists of 13 residues. Per the germline V gene, CDR1 is MGHRA and CDR2 is YSYEKL. The CDR3 here is CASSQGRNEKLFF. In DNA form, the CDR3 reads TGCGCCAGCAGCCAGGGGCGAAATGAAAAACTGTTTTTT.

V and J are TRBV2 and TRBJ1-3; 7 bases line up with TRBD1. The CDR3 is 17 residues long. The ends lost 9 bases at V and 0 bases at J; junction bases unmatched: 14. Germline V lookup: CDR1 SNHLY, CDR2 FYNNEI. The CDR3 DNA is TGTGCCAGTACCTTATGGGGACAGTACTTCTCTGGAAACACCATATATTTT. Translated, it gives CASTLWGQYFSGNTIYF.

This chain connects TRBV19 to TRBJ1-5; D gene unclear. The ends were cut back, 5 bases at V and 11 bases at J, with 13 bases in the middle. The germline gives CDR1 LNHDA, CDR2 SQIVND (reference sequence). CDR3 length equals 12 residues. CDR3 region: CASSPSAPTQHF. As DNA, the CDR3 is TGTGCCAGTAGTCCGTCAGCGCCTACCCAGCATTTT.

This rearrangement joins TRBV6-6 to TRBJ2-1, with 7 bases identical to TRBD2. This CDR3 is 15 amino acids long. The germline gives CDR1 MNHNY, CDR2 SVGAGI (reference sequence). J gave up 0 bases and V 4 bases, and 3 bases lay outside the gene matches. The CDR3 loop is CASSSRGGSYNEQFF. The DNA for the CDR3 is TGTGCCAGCAGTTCACGCGGGGGCTCCTACAATGAGCAGTTCTTC.

CDR3 loop: CASSGGRGPYNEQFF. The DNA for the CDR3 is TGTGCCAGCAGTGGAGGCAGGGGCCCCTACAATGAGCAGTTCTTC. The chain recombines TRBV2 with TRBJ2-1; TRBD1 is a possible D gene (6 bases). From germline, CDR1 is SNHLY and CDR2 FYNNEI. The CDR3 loop spans 15 amino acids. V was shortened by 4 bases and J by 2 bases, with 12 bases between the two germline ends.